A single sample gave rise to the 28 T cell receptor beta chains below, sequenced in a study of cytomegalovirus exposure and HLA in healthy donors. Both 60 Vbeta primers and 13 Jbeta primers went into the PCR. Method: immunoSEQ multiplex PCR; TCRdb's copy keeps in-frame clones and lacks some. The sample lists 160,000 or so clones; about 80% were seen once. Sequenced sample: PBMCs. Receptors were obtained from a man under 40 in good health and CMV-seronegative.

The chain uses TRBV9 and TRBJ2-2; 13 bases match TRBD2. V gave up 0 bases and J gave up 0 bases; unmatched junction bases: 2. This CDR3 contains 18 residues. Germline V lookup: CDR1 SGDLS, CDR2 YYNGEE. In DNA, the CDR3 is TGTGCCAGCAGCGTAGCTACTAGCGGGGGGGCGAACACCGGGGAGCTGTTTTTT. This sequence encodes CASSVATSGGANTGELFF. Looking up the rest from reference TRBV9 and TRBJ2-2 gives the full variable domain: DSGVTQTPKHLITATGQRVTLRCSPRSGDLSVYWYQQSLDQGLQFLIQYYNGEERAKGNILERFSAQQFPDLHSELNLSSLELGDSALYFCASSVATSGGANTGELFFGEGSRLTVL.

CDR3 loop: CASSLTGGFGYTF. The CDR3 nucleotides are TGTGCCAGCAGCTTAACAGGGGGCTTTGGCTACACCTTC. The rearrangement joins TRBV7-2 to TRBJ1-2; TRBD1 matches at 9 bases. The V gene's germline CDR1 is SGHTA and CDR2 FQGNSA. The CDR3 has 13 amino acids. V shed 2 bases, J shed 7 bases, and the junction held 2 bases outside the gene matches.

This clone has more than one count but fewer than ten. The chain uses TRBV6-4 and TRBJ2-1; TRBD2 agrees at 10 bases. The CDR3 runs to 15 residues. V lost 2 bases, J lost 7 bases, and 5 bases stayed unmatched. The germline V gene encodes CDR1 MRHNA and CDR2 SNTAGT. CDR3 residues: CASSDGLAGDNEQFF. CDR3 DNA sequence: TGTGCCAGCAGTGACGGGCTAGCGGGGGATAATGAGCAGTTCTTC.

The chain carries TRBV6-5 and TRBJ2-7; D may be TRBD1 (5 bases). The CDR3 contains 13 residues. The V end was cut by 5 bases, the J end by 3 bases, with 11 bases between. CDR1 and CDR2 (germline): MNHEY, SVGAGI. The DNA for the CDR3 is TGTGCCAGCAGTGAGACAGAAAACTACGAGCAGTACTTC. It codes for CASSETENYEQYF.

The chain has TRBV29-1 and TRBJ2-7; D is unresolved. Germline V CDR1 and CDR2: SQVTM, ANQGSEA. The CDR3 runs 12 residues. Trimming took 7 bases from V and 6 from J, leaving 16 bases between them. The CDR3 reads CSAEISSREQYF. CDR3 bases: TGCAGCGCCGAAATCTCTAGTCGCGAGCAGTACTTC.

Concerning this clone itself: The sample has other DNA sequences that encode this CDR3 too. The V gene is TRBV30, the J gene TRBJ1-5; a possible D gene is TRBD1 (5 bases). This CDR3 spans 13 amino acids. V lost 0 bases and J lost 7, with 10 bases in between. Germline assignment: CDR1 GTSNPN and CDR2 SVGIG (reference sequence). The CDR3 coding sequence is TGTGCCTGGAGTGTGGGGGGTGGCCAGCCCCAGCATTTT. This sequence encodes CAWSVGGGQPQHF.

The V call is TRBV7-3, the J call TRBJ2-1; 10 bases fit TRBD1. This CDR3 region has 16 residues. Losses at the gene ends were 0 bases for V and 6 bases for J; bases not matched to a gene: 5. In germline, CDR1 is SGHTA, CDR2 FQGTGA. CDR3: CASSLTGTGVGNEQFF. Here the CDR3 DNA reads TGTGCCAGCAGCTTAACCGGGACAGGGGTAGGCAATGAGCAGTTCTTC.

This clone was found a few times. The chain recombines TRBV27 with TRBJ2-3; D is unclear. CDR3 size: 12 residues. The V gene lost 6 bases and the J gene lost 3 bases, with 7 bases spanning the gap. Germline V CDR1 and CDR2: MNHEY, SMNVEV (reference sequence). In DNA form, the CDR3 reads TGTGCCAGCAGGAATGCGACAGATACGCAGTATTTT. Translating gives CASRNATDTQYF.

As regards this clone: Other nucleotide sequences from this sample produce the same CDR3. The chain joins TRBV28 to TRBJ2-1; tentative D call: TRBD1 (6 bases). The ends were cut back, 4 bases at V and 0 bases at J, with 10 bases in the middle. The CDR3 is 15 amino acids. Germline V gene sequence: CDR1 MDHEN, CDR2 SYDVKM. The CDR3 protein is CASSSGQSSYNEQFF. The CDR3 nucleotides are TGTGCCAGCAGTTCCGGACAGAGCTCCTACAATGAGCAGTTCTTC.

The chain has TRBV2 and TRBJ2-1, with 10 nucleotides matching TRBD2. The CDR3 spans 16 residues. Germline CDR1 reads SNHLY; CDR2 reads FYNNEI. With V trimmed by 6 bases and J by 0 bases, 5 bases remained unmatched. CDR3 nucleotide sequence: TGTGCCAGCAGCCCCTTAGCGGGAGGCTCCTACAATGAGCAGTTCTTC. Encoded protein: CASSPLAGGSYNEQFF. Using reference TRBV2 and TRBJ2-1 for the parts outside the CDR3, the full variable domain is EPEVTQTPSHQVTQMGQEVILRCVPISNHLYFYWYRQILGQKVEFLVSFYNNEISEKSEIFDDQFSVERPDGSNFTLKIRSTKLEDSAMYFCASSPLAGGSYNEQFFGPGTRLTVL.

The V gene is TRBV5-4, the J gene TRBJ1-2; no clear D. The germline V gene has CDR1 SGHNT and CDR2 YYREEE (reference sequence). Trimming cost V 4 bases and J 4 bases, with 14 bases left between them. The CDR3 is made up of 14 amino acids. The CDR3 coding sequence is TGTGCCAGCAGCACGGACTGGGAGGGCTATGGCTACACCTTC. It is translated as CASSTDWEGYGYTF.

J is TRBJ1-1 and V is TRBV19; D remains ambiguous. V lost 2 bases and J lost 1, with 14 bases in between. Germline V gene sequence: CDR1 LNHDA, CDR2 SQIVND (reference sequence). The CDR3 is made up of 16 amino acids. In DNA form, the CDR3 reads TGTGCCAGTAGTATAAGTTCGGTGACACAGAACACTGAAGCTTTCTTT. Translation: CASSISSVTQNTEAFF.

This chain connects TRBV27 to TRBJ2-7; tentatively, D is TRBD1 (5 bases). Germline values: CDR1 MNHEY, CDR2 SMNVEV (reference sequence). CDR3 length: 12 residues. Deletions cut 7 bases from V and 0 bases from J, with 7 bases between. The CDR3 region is CASTDSSYEQYF. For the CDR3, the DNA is TGTGCCAGCACTGACAGCTCCTACGAGCAGTACTTC.

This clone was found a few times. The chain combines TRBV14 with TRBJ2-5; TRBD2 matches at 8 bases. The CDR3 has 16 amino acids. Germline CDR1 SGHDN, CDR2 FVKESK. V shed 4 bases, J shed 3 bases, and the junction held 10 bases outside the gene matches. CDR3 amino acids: CASSPMAGLVEETQYF. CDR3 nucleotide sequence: TGTGCCAGCAGCCCTATGGCGGGACTAGTGGAAGAGACCCAGTACTTC. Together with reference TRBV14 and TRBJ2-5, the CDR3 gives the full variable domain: EAGVTQFPSHSVIEKGQTVTLRCDPISGHDNLYWYRRVMGKEIKFLLHFVKESKQDESGMPNNRFLAERTGGTYSTLKVQPAELEDSGVYFCASSPMAGLVEETQYFGPGTRLLVL.

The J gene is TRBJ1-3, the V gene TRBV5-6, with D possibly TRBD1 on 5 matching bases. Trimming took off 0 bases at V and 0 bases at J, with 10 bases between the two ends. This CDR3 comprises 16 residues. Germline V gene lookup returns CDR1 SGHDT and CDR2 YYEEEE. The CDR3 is CASSLGATDSGNTIYF. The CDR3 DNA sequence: TGTGCCAGCAGCTTGGGGGCGACAGACTCTGGAAACACCATATATTTT.

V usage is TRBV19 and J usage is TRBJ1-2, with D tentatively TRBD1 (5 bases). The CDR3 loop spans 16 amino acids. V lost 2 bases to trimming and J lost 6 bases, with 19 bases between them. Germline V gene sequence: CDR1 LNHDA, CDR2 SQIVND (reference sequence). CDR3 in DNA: TGTGCCAGTAGTATACCATCCCGGGGGAGGCTGGATGGCTACACCTTC. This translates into CASSIPSRGRLDGYTF.

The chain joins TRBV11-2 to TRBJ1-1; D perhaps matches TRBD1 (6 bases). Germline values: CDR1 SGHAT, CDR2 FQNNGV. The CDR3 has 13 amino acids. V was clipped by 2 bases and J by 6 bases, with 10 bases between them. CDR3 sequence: CASSLSGGPEAFF. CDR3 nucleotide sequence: TGTGCCAGCAGCTTATCGGGGGGGCCTGAAGCTTTCTTT.

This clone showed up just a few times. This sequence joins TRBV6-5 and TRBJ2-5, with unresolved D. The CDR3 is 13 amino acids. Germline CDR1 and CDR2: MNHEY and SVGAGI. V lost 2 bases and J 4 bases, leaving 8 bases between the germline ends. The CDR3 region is CASSYVVSETQYF. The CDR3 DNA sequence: TGTGCCAGCAGTTACGTCGTCTCAGAGACCCAGTACTTC.

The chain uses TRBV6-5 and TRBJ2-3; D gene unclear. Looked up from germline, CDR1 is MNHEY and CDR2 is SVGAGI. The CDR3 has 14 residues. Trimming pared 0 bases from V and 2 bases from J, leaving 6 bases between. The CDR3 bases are TGTGCCAGCAGTTACTCCTATTTCACAGATACGCAGTATTTT. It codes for CASSYSYFTDTQYF.

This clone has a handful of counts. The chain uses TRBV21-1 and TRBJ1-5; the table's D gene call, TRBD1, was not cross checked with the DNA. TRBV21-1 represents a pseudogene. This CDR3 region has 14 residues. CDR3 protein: CASSVDREGQPQHF. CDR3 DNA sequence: TGTGCCAGCAGCGTCGACAGGGAAGGGCAGCCCCAGCATTTT.

Here the CDR3 reads CAWSVYGQLSSPYEQYF. The CDR3, as DNA: TGTGCCTGGAGTGTGTACGGACAGCTAAGTTCCCCCTACGAGCAGTACTTC. The gene calls are TRBV30 and TRBJ2-7; possible D gene TRBD1, 6 bases. Germline V gene data show CDR1 as GTSNPN and CDR2 as SVGIG (reference sequence). V lost 0 bases and J 2 bases, leaving 20 bases between the germline ends. CDR3 length equals 17 residues. Based on the CDR3 plus reference TRBV30 and TRBJ2-7, the full variable domain is SQTIHQWPATLVQPVGSPLSLECTVEGTSNPNLYWYRQAAGRGLQLLFYSVGIGQISSEVPQNLSASRPQDRQFILSSKKLLLSDSGFYLCAWSVYGQLSSPYEQYFGPGTRLTVT.

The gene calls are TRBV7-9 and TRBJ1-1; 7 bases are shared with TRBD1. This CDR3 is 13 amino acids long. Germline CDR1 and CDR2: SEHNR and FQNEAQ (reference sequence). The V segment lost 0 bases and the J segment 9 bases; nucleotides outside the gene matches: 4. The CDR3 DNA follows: TGTGCCAGCAGCTTAGCCGGGGACAGTCAAGCTTTCTTT. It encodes CASSLAGDSQAFF.

In DNA form, the CDR3 reads TGTGCCAGCAGGGGCGGGGGGGCATCCTACGAGCAGTACTTC. Amino acid sequence: CASRGGGASYEQYF. This chain links TRBV6-5 with TRBJ2-7, with TRBD2 matching over 9 bases. Germline CDR1 and CDR2: MNHEY and SVGAGI. This CDR3 has 14 amino acids. V gave up 6 bases and J gave up 1 base; unmatched junction bases: 4.

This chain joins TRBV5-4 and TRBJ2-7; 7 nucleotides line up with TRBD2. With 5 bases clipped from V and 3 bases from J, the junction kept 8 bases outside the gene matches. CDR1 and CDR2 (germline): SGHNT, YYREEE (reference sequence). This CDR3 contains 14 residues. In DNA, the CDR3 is TGTGCCAGCAGTTTCGGTGGGAGGGACTACGAGCAGTACTTC. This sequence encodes CASSFGGRDYEQYF.

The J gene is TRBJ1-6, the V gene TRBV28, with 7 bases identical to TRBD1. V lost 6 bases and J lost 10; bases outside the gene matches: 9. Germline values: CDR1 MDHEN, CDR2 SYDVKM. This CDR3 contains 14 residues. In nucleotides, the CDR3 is TGTGCCAGCAGCATCACAGGGGTTCGGTCACCCCTCCACTTT. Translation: CASSITGVRSPLHF.

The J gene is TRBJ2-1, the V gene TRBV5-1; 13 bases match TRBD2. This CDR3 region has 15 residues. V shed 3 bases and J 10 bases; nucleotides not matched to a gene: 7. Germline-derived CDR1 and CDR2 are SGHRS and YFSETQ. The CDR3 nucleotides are TGCGCCAGCAGCTACTCCGGGACTAGCGGGGAGGAGCAGTTCTTC. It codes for CASSYSGTSGEEQFF.

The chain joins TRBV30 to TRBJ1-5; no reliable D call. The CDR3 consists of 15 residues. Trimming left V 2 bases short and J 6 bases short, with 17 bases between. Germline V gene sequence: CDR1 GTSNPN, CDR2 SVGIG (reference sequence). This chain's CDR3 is CAWSMAGSAPQPQHF. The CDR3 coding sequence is TGTGCCTGGAGTATGGCAGGCTCGGCCCCTCAGCCCCAGCATTTT.

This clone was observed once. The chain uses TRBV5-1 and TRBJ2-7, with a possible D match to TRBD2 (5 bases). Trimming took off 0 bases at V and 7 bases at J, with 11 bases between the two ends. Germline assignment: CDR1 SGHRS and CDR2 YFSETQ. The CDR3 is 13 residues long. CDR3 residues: CASSLVEGGEQYF. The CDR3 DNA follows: TGCGCCAGCAGCTTGGTAGAGGGTGGGGAGCAGTACTTC.